This passage covers 9 T cell receptor beta chains from one sample sequenced in a study of shared clonotypes between healthy human individuals. Libraries were prepared by immunoSEQ multiplex PCR; TCRdb keeps only in-frame clonotypes and omits some of them. The data hold around 1.9 million clones, with 90% to 95% observed a single time. The naive CD8 subset, CD45RO-negative cells positively selected for CCR7, excluded terminally differentiated effector memory CD45RA+ cells. The sequenced sample consisted of naive CD8+ T cells from PBMCs. These receptors all stem from a man in his late teens or twenties in good health. Some clones in this sample may be carry-over from other donors' samples.

This chain links TRBV6-1 with TRBJ1-3; no reliable D call. The germline gives CDR1 MNHNS, CDR2 SASEGT. This CDR3 contains 16 residues. V lost 0 bases and J lost 0, with 9 bases in between. In DNA form, the CDR3 reads TGTGCCAGCAGTGAAGCCACTCTTAGCTCTGGAAACACCATATATTTT. Its translation: CASSEATLSSGNTIYF.

V is TRBV14 and J is TRBJ1-2, with D unresolved. There are 13 residues in the CDR3. CDR1 is SGHDN, CDR2 FVKESK, per germline. V lost 3 bases and J lost 6, with 11 bases in between. CDR3 coding DNA: TGTGCCAGCAGCCACCTAAGCTTAGATGGCTACACCTTC. It translates to CASSHLSLDGYTF.

This sequence joins TRBV28 and TRBJ1-4; possibly TRBD1 for D (5 bases). The V end lost 5 bases, the J end lost 1 base, and 11 bases lay between the germline ends. The germline V gene has CDR1 MDHEN and CDR2 SYDVKM. The CDR3 contains 15 residues. CDR3 residues: CASSLGTITNEKLFF. The CDR3 DNA sequence: TGTGCCAGCAGTCTCGGGACCATAACTAATGAAAAACTGTTTTTT.

This clone was picked up one time. This chain joins TRBV7-2 and TRBJ2-1; perhaps TRBD2 as D (5 bases). The CDR3 runs to 14 residues. In germline, CDR1 is SGHTA, CDR2 FQGNSA. The V end lost 5 bases, the J end lost 4 bases, and 12 bases lay between the germline ends. Written as DNA, the CDR3 is TGTGCCAGCAGCACACGGACTTCTTACAATGAGCAGTTCTTC. Translated: CASSTRTSYNEQFF.

V gene TRBV30 combines with J gene TRBJ2-7, with a weak D call TRBD1 (5 bases). The germline CDR1 and CDR2 sequences are GTSNPN and SVGIG (reference sequence). This CDR3 comprises 14 residues. The V end was cut by 5 bases, the J end by 0 bases, with 14 bases between. CDR3 protein: CAWDVQGNSYEQYF. The CDR3 bases are TGTGCCTGGGATGTGCAGGGCAACTCCTACGAGCAGTACTTC.

The chain links TRBV4-3 to TRBJ2-5; 8 nucleotides agree with TRBD2. This CDR3 contains 19 residues. Germline lookup yields CDR1 LGHNA and CDR2 YSLEER. Trimming removed 0 bases from V and 0 bases from J; junction bases left unmatched: 12. CDR3 bases: TGCGCCAGCAGCCAAGATTATGCGCTTAGCGGGGCGTACCAAGAGACCCAGTACTTC. This gives the protein CASSQDYALSGAYQETQYF.

In the case of this clone: This sample also contains other DNA sequences that code for the same CDR3. This chain uses TRBV30 with TRBJ1-5, with D hard to call. The V and J ends lost 3 bases and 0 bases respectively, with 12 bases between them. CDR1 and CDR2 from the germline V gene are GTSNPN and SVGIG (reference sequence). The CDR3 consists of 15 residues. For the CDR3, the DNA is TGTGCCTGGAGCGTCGGAGGTTATAGCAATCAGCCCCAGCATTTT. Its translation is CAWSVGGYSNQPQHF.

This chain uses TRBV27 with TRBJ2-1, with 7 bases identical to TRBD2. This CDR3 is 15 amino acids long. Germline values: CDR1 MNHEY, CDR2 SMNVEV (reference sequence). The V gene end was trimmed by 8 bases and the J gene end by 3 bases; junction bases not matched to a gene: 10. Here the CDR3 DNA reads TGTGCCAGCGGGCTGACCGGGACTAACTACAATGAGCAGTTCTTC. The encoded protein is CASGLTGTNYNEQFF.

The chain uses TRBV11-3 and TRBJ1-1; the D gene is possibly TRBD1 (5 bases). This CDR3 region has 12 residues. Trimming shortened V by 4 bases and J by 6 bases, and 9 bases separated the two germline ends. CDR1 and CDR2 from the germline V gene are SGHNT and YENEEA. CDR3 nucleotides: TGTGCCAGCAGCTCACCGGGGGCTGAAGCTTTCTTT. This sequence encodes CASSSPGAEAFF.